These 16 T cell receptor beta chains share one sample of origin, sequenced in a study of cytomegalovirus exposure and HLA in healthy donors. Researchers ran the PCR with 60 Vbeta and 13 Jbeta primers. Profiling relied on immunoSEQ multiplex PCR, and the TCRdb table lists in-frame clones only, not all of them. The sample has roughly 80,000 clones, less than 80% seen once; the top ten hold 7% to 9%. Sample: PBMCs. The source is a woman aged 40 to 50 in good health and CMV-seronegative.

There are a few counts of this clone. J is TRBJ2-3 and V is TRBV29-1, with D possibly TRBD2 on 7 matching bases. V shed 3 bases and J shed 4 bases, with 14 bases lying between them. There are 14 residues in the CDR3. Germline V CDR1 and CDR2: SQVTM, ANQGSEA. The CDR3 sequence: CSVEGGAGADTQYF. CDR3 bases: TGCAGCGTTGAGGGGGGGGCGGGGGCAGATACGCAGTATTTT.

The chain recombines TRBV4-2 with TRBJ2-7; 7 nucleotides match TRBD2. V shed 3 bases, J shed 2 bases, and the junction held 7 bases outside the gene matches. The CDR3 is 15 amino acids. In germline, CDR1 is LGHNA, CDR2 YNFKEQ. This CDR3 is CASSQNERGPYEQYF. In DNA, the CDR3 is TGTGCCAGCAGCCAGAACGAGCGGGGCCCCTACGAGCAGTACTTC.

The chain combines TRBV27 with TRBJ2-1; 13 positions match TRBD2. Trimming removed 2 bases from V and 7 bases from J; junction bases left unmatched: 5. Germline lookup yields CDR1 MNHEY and CDR2 SMNVEV (reference sequence). The CDR3 covers 16 residues. The CDR3 here is CASSLLLAGGGNEQFF. CDR3 nucleotides: TGTGCCAGCAGTTTACTACTAGCGGGAGGGGGGAATGAGCAGTTCTTC.

The CDR3 nucleotides read TGTGCCTGGTCCGGGACTAGCGGGAGAAGTCCCTACGAGCAGTACTTC. Its protein is CAWSGTSGRSPYEQYF. J is TRBJ2-7 and V is TRBV30; TRBD2 matches 14 bases. The CDR3 has 16 residues. J gave up 2 bases and V 5 bases, and 8 bases lay outside the gene matches. Germline CDR1 and CDR2: GTSNPN and SVGIG (reference sequence).

The gene calls are TRBV5-1 and TRBJ2-5; D is unclear. Germline assignment: CDR1 SGHRS and CDR2 YFSETQ. CDR3 length equals 16 residues. The V and J ends lost 4 bases and 5 bases respectively, with 21 bases between them. In nucleotides, the CDR3 is TGCGCCAGCAGCCTTGGAGCGAAGGTAACGGAGGAGACCCAGTACTTC. Amino acid sequence: CASSLGAKVTEETQYF.

The CDR3 loop reads CASSFGPPSYEQYF. In DNA form, the CDR3 reads TGTGCCAGCAGCTTTGGCCCACCTTCCTACGAGCAGTACTTC. The genes are TRBV5-4 and TRBJ2-7; D is unclear. Trimming removed 2 bases at V and 1 base at J, with 10 bases between. The CDR3 spans 14 residues. The germline V gene has CDR1 SGHNT and CDR2 YYREEE (reference sequence).

The rearrangement joins TRBV5-1 to TRBJ2-1; 14 bases agree with TRBD2. CDR1 and CDR2 (germline): SGHRS, YFSETQ. J gave up 8 bases and V 4 bases, and 8 bases lay outside the gene matches. This CDR3 region has 16 residues. For the CDR3, the DNA is TGCGCCAGCAGCGCCCTGACTAGCGGGGGGGCGCATGAGCAGTTCTTC. Its translation: CASSALTSGGAHEQFF.

In this sample, this clone turned up once. The chain carries TRBV7-9 and TRBJ2-3; D may be TRBD2 (5 bases). CDR1 is SEHNR, CDR2 FQNEAQ, per germline (reference sequence). V lost 5 bases and J 7 bases, leaving 16 bases between the germline ends. The CDR3 is 14 residues long. CDR3 sequence: CASSGSSWENTQYF. As DNA, the CDR3 is TGTGCCAGCAGCGGGAGTAGTTGGGAAAATACGCAGTATTTT.

This chain connects TRBV5-1 to TRBJ2-2; D unclear. The V gene's germline CDR1 is SGHRS and CDR2 YFSETQ. This CDR3 spans 14 amino acids. V gave up 0 bases and J gave up 6 bases, with 9 bases separating them. CDR3 sequence reads: CASSLEGASGELFF. The CDR3 nucleotides read TGCGCCAGCAGCTTGGAAGGAGCCTCCGGGGAGCTGTTTTTT.

The chain is built from TRBV5-1 and TRBJ2-1, with D perhaps matching TRBD2 (6 bases). The length of the CDR3 is 14 residues. Germline V lookup: CDR1 SGHRS, CDR2 YFSETQ. The V gene lost 1 base and the J gene lost 10 bases, with 15 bases spanning the gap. The DNA for the CDR3 is TGCGCCAGCAGCTTGCCCCGGGCCCGGGGGGAGCAGTTCTTC. It specifies CASSLPRARGEQFF.

The CDR3 reads CASSSGGGLDYNEQFF. CDR3 coding DNA: TGTGCCAGCAGCTCGGGGGGGGGACTAGATTACAATGAGCAGTTCTTC. The chain has TRBV7-9 and TRBJ2-1; 8 bases match TRBD2. With 4 bases clipped from V and 4 bases from J, the junction kept 9 bases outside the gene matches. In germline, CDR1 is SEHNR, CDR2 FQNEAQ (reference sequence). The CDR3 sequence is 16 residues long.

This clone was counted only a few times. This sequence joins TRBV7-8 and TRBJ2-3; TRBD2 matches at 12 bases. CDR3 length: 15 amino acids. Germline V gives CDR1 SGHVS, CDR2 FQNEAQ. V lost 0 bases to trimming and J lost 10 bases; unmatched junction nucleotides: 5. Here the CDR3 reads CASSLAETSGSAQYF. CDR3 coding DNA: TGTGCCAGCAGCTTAGCTGAGACTAGCGGGAGTGCGCAGTATTTT.

The rearrangement uses TRBV6-5 and TRBJ1-1; maybe TRBD1 (5 bases). The CDR3 contains 14 residues. Per germline, CDR1 MNHEY and CDR2 SVGAGI. Trimming shortened V by 0 bases and J by 3 bases, and 8 bases separated the two germline ends. CDR3 region: CASSYSVGDTEAFF. The CDR3 DNA reads TGTGCCAGCAGTTACTCAGTAGGGGACACTGAAGCTTTCTTT.

The chain combines TRBV13 with TRBJ1-6, with 10 bases that match TRBD1. The V gene's germline CDR1 is PRHDT and CDR2 FYEKMQ (reference sequence). The CDR3 sequence is 16 residues long. Unmatched junction bases numbered 10, after V lost 5 bases and J lost 9 bases. As DNA, the CDR3 is TGTGCCAGCAGCCCTCGACAGGGGGCTGAGGGTTCACCCCTCCACTTT. As protein: CASSPRQGAEGSPLHF. Drawing the rest from reference TRBV13 and TRBJ1-6, the complete variable domain is AAGVIQSPRHLIKEKRETATLKCYPIPRHDTVYWYQQGPGQDPQFLISFYEKMQSDKGSIPDRFSAQQFSDYHSELNMSSLELGDSALYFCASSPRQGAEGSPLHFGNGTRLTVT.

CDR3 region: CASSIVEGLAGGNEQYF. The CDR3 DNA sequence: TGTGCCAGTAGTATCGTCGAGGGACTAGCGGGGGGCAACGAGCAGTACTTC. The chain has TRBV19 and TRBJ2-7; 15 bases match TRBD2. Germline trimming cut 3 bases from V and 5 bases from J; bases unmatched to any gene: 8. The CDR3 runs 17 residues. Germline lookup yields CDR1 LNHDA and CDR2 SQIVND (reference sequence).

A few counts support this clone. This sequence joins TRBV30 and TRBJ1-2; D unresolved. Germline CDR1 GTSNPN, CDR2 SVGIG (reference sequence). CDR3 length: 13 residues. The germline V and J ends were trimmed by 4 bases and 5 bases, with 14 bases remaining between them. The DNA of the CDR3 is TGTGCCTGGAAAATCCGGAGCAAATATGGCTACACCTTC. As protein: CAWKIRSKYGYTF.